The clone carrying this T cell receptor (beta chain) has a handful of counts. Antigen: not known. Then a second PCR, running roughly 7 to 11 cycles, was carried out with a sample-barcoded 5' primer and a J-beta primer mix. Each cDNA molecule received a tag from a template-switch adaptor that had 12 random nucleotides. TCRdb redid the calling of the 5' RACE reads with MiXCR, one entry per CDR3 protein. The table has about 900,000 distinct CDR3 sequences, around 48% seen once. This CDR3 comprises 13 residues. Per the germline V gene, CDR1 is MNHNS and CDR2 is SASEGT. The V end was cut by 10 bases, the J end by 6 bases, with 16 bases between. This entry comes from a study of blood T cells in healthy people across ages. Study outcomes and limitations: Reliance upon unsorted PBMCs precluded definitive naive versus antigen-experienced comparison. Nothing was known about donor CMV status, and this possibly confounded expanded clonotype changes.

The V call is TRBV6-1, the J call TRBJ2-1; D is possibly TRBD1 or TRBD2 (5 bases each). This TCR came from a man aged 30-40 years in good health. The sequenced sample was blood. In DNA form, the CDR3 reads TGTGCCACCCTCGGGGCAAGGACCAATGAGCAGTTCTTC. Protein: CATLGARTNEQFF.